This TCR beta chain comes out of a study of T cell responses to AZD1222 COVID-19 vaccine. Study-wide points: A mostly white British donor set with more females was recruited, and clonal diversity was possibly underestimated. Unmutated variant regions are reportedly targeted by nearly half of spike-specific TCRs. Every sample of the repertoires postdated the peak T cell response.

Notes on this clone: What it binds is not known.

The data were produced by immunoSEQ multiplex PCR, yet TCRdb's version contains in-frame clones alone and is incomplete. This table has around 150,000 clones, 75% to 90% appearing once. The germline CDR1 and CDR2 sequences are PRHDT and FYEKMQ (reference sequence). The CDR3 has 17 amino acids. Trimming removed 5 bases at V and 0 bases at J, with 19 bases between. The source was peripheral blood, collected on day 0 of AZD1222 vaccination. The TCR comes from an adult in good health. The chain has TRBV13 and TRBJ1-2; D is unclear. CDR3 protein: CASSPGNGLEANYGYTF. The CDR3 DNA follows: TGTGCCAGCAGCCCGGGGAACGGTCTGGAAGCTAACTATGGCTACACCTTC.